This T cell receptor beta chain was identified during a study of blood T cell repertoires in COVID-19. Across the study: The origin of the acute and convalescent COVID-19 samples was the United States, Italy and Spain. PBMCs, B-cell-depleted T cells, or T cells provided the cDNA or gDNA that made up the material.

V lost 7 bases, J lost 5 bases, and 7 bases lay in between. This CDR3 comprises 11 residues. CDR1 is MNHEY and CDR2 is SVGAGI in the germline V gene. Original processing methods: It was from reference gene primer amplification that nucleated cell counts were estimated. Assay: immunoSEQ multiplex PCR; the TCRdb copy retains only in-frame clones and omits some. That table supplies the V and J calls and clone size; D and trimming were determined from the DNA. Of under 200,000 clones listed, about 90% were seen once; the top ten hold just under 2.5%. The V call is TRBV6-5, the J call TRBJ2-3; D might be TRBD1 (6 bases). The material sequenced was peripheral blood. The receptor's source is a man between 35 and 55 years old with active or convalescent COVID-19. The CDR3 bases are TGTGCCAGCACCAGGGGAGATACGCAGTATTTT. As protein: CASTRGDTQYF.